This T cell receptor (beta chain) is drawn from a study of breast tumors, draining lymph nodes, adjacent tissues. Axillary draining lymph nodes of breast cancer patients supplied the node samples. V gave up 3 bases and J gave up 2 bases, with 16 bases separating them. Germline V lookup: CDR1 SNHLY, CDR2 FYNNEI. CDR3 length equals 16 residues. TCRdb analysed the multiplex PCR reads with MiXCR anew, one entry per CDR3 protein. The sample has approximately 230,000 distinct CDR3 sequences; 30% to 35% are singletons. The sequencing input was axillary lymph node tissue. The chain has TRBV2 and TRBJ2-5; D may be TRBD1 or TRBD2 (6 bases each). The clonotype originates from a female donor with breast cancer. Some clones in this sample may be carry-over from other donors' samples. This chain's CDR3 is CASSDRGAMGQETQYF. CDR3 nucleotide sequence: TGTGCCAGCAGTGATAGGGGGGCAATGGGGCAAGAGACCCAGTACTTC.